This T cell receptor (beta chain) was recovered during a study of metastatic and nonmetastatic thyroid tumors. The wider study: Malignant thyroid and benign thyroid patients provided blood and tumor or nodule tissue whose repertoires were compared.

The study's findings and limits: Significantly greater TCR beta diversity was reportedly found in malignant thyroid tumors than in benign nodules (in blood and tumor).

The CDR3 covers 13 residues. Germline V lookup: CDR1 MNHEY, CDR2 SMNVEV (reference sequence). Trimming took off 6 bases at V and 5 bases at J, with 14 bases between the two ends. This clone came up a few times. Its specificity is not known. Every patient underwent thyroid surgery untreated. The authors' processing: CDR3 differences across clinicopathological groups were used to build a distant-metastasis classifier for papillary thyroid cancer. TCRdb reassembled clones from the PCR reads with MiXCR. The authors' filters were not applied to this entry. The sample carries more than 12,000 clones, around 3.6% recorded once.

The sequenced sample was tumor tissue. The chain employs TRBV27 and TRBJ2-7, with D possibly matching TRBD2 (6 bases). The sequence derives from a female donor with papillary thyroid cancer or a benign thyroid nodule (not recorded which). Some clones in this sample may be carry-over from other donors' samples. The CDR3: CASSMGGMHEQYF. CDR3 sequence (DNA): TGTGCCAGCAGCATGGGGGGTATGCACGAGCAGTACTTC.